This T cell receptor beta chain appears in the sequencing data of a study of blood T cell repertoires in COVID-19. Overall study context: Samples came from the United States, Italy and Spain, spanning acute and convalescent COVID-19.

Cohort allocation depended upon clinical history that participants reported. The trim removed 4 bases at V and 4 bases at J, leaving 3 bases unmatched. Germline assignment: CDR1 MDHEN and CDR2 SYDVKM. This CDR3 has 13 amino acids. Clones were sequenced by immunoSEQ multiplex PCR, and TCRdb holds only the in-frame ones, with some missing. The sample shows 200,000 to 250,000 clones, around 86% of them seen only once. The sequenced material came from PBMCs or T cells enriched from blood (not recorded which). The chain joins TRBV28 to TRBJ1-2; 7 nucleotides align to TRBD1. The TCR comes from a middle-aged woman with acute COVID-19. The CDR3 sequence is CASSSQGGYGYTF. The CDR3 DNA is TGTGCCAGCAGTTCCCAGGGGGGCTATGGCTACACCTTC.